This passage covers 15 T cell receptor beta chains from one sample sequenced in a study of human T cells and chemical hapten exposure. TCRdb analysed the 5' RACE reads with MiXCR anew, one entry per CDR3 protein. Altogether around 100,000 distinct CDR3 sequences are present, approximately 20% being singletons, with the ten largest covering about 3%. From whole blood left unfractionated, total RNA was extracted. The receptors were gathered from a human donor in good health.

This clonotype was seen only a few times. V usage is TRBV20-1 and J usage is TRBJ2-1; no firm D call. This CDR3 comprises 13 residues. The germline CDR1 and CDR2 sequences are DFQATT and SNEGSKA (reference sequence). Trimming stripped 1 base from V and 7 bases from J, with 11 bases between. Written as DNA, the CDR3 is TGCAGTGCTAGAGCACCATCAAGTAATGAGCAGTTCTTC. Its protein product is CSARAPSSNEQFF.

There are a few counts of this clonotype. V is TRBV7-8 and J is TRBJ2-5; D uncertain. V gave up 3 bases and J gave up 1 base, with 15 bases separating them. CDR3 length equals 16 residues. CDR1 is SGHVS, CDR2 FQNEAQ, per germline. CDR3 protein: CASSFKTVLTQETQYF. The CDR3, as DNA: TGTGCCAGCAGCTTCAAGACGGTTCTTACCCAAGAGACCCAGTACTTC.

J is TRBJ2-5 and V is TRBV30; TRBD2 aligns across 7 bases. J was trimmed by 5 bases and V by 0 bases; bases with no gene match: 12. Germline loops: CDR1 GTSNPN, CDR2 SVGIG (reference sequence). The CDR3 loop spans 16 amino acids. CDR3 nucleotides: TGTGCCTGGAGTGTACGTCAGGCGGGAGAAAGGGAGACCCAGTACTTC. It specifies CAWSVRQAGERETQYF.

This chain links TRBV28 with TRBJ1-1; D is ambiguous. Trimming took off 6 bases at V and 3 bases at J, with 11 bases between the two ends. CDR3 length: 13 residues. The germline V gene has CDR1 MDHEN and CDR2 SYDVKM. CDR3 protein: CASSVAGHTEAFF. The CDR3 coding sequence is TGTGCCAGCAGCGTGGCGGGTCACACTGAAGCTTTCTTT. The full variable domain, its missing parts supplied by reference TRBV28 and TRBJ1-1, is DVKVTQSSRYLVKRTGEKVFLECVQDMDHENMFWYRQDPGLGLRLIYFSYDVKMKEKGDIPEGYSVSREKKERFSLILESASTNQTSMYLCASSVAGHTEAFFGQGTRLTVV.

The V gene is TRBV29-1, the J gene TRBJ2-7, with D maybe TRBD2 (5 bases). CDR3 length: 15 amino acids. Germline V CDR1 and CDR2: SQVTM, ANQGSEA. Between the trimmed V and J ends, which lost 5 bases and 6 bases, there was a span of 23 bases. CDR3 amino acids: CSVKRLRQTGVEQYF. The DNA for the CDR3 is TGCAGCGTTAAACGACTAAGACAAACCGGGGTCGAGCAGTACTTC.

The gene calls are TRBV5-1 and TRBJ2-5; maybe TRBD2 (5 bases). Trimming took off 0 bases at V and 2 bases at J, with 11 bases between the two ends. Germline V gene lookup returns CDR1 SGHRS and CDR2 YFSETQ. The CDR3 runs 15 residues. Here the CDR3 reads CASSLVAGLQETQYF. The DNA for the CDR3 is TGCGCCAGCAGCTTGGTGGCGGGCTTACAAGAGACCCAGTACTTC.

Only a few counts were recorded for this clonotype. The V and J genes are TRBV30 and TRBJ1-3, with TRBD1 as a possible D gene (6 bases). Trimming removed 0 bases at V and 4 bases at J, with 13 bases between. CDR1 and CDR2 (germline): GTSNPN, SVGIG (reference sequence). CDR3 size: 15 residues. CDR3 coding DNA: TGTGCCTGGAGTGTAACCGGGGGCCCAGGAAACACCATATATTTT. It is translated as CAWSVTGGPGNTIYF.

The chain uses TRBV7-2 and TRBJ2-2; D is perhaps TRBD1 (5 bases). Trimming stripped 3 bases from V and 0 bases from J, with 11 bases between. The length of the CDR3 is 16 residues. The germline gives CDR1 SGHTA, CDR2 FQGNSA. CDR3 amino acids: CASSLAPGPNTGELFF. CDR3 sequence (DNA): TGTGCCAGCAGCTTGGCCCCAGGGCCGAACACCGGGGAGCTGTTTTTT.

This sequence joins TRBV7-6 and TRBJ2-1; 13 positions agree with TRBD2. CDR1 SGHVS and CDR2 FNYEAQ come from the germline V gene. The CDR3 spans 17 residues. The V segment lost 0 bases and the J segment 7 bases; nucleotides outside the gene matches: 6. This CDR3 reads CASSLAPRTSGSNEQFF. The CDR3 bases are TGTGCCAGCAGCTTAGCGCCCCGGACTAGCGGGAGTAATGAGCAGTTCTTC.

This clonotype was detected ten times or more. V gene TRBV30 combines with J gene TRBJ2-7; 9 bases agree with TRBD1. Per the germline V gene, CDR1 is GTSNPN and CDR2 is SVGIG (reference sequence). This CDR3 comprises 11 residues. Trimming at V came to 5 bases and at J to 11 bases, leaving 7 bases not matched to a gene. CDR3 in amino acids: CAWGTGLGKYF. In nucleotides, the CDR3 is TGTGCCTGGGGGACAGGGCTAGGGAAGTACTTC.

This clonotype was detected ten times or more. The chain is built from TRBV7-6 and TRBJ1-2; the match to TRBD1 covers 7 bases. Germline CDR1 and CDR2: SGHVS and FNYEAQ. The CDR3 runs to 16 residues. Losses at the gene ends were 0 bases for V and 4 bases for J; bases not matched to a gene: 8. The CDR3 DNA reads as TGTGCCAGCAGCTTAGCCGGGACAGCTCAATTCTATGGCTACACCTTC. Its protein is CASSLAGTAQFYGYTF.

This clonotype was recorded a few times. The V call is TRBV5-1, the J call TRBJ2-5; 11 bases agree with TRBD1. The V and J ends lost 4 bases and 4 bases, in that order; junction bases with no gene match: 9. The CDR3 has 16 amino acids. Germline V CDR1 and CDR2: SGHRS, YFSETQ. Here the CDR3 DNA reads TGCGCCAGCAGCCCACCGACCGGGACAGGGGGAGAGACCCAGTACTTC. Its protein product is CASSPPTGTGGETQYF.

This clonotype occurred many times. V usage is TRBV5-1 and J usage is TRBJ2-7; 12 positions match TRBD1. Germline CDR1 SGHRS, CDR2 YFSETQ. V was clipped by 4 bases and J by 7 bases; unmatched bases: 12. CDR3 length: 16 residues. DNA of the CDR3: TGCGCCAGCAGCCCATACGGGACAGGGGGCTATTGGGAGCAGTACTTC. It codes for CASSPYGTGGYWEQYF.

This clonotype has a count of ten or more. Here the CDR3 reads CATSDSGYQPQHF. In DNA, the CDR3 is TGTGCCACCAGTGACTCCGGATATCAGCCCCAGCATTTT. This chain connects TRBV24-1 to TRBJ1-5; the D is unclear. The V gene's germline CDR1 is KGHDR and CDR2 SFDVKD. V lost 4 bases to trimming and J lost 5 bases, with 8 bases between them. The CDR3 sequence is 13 residues long.

The table lists this clonotype with a few counts. The chain couples TRBV6-5 to TRBJ2-1; TRBD1 aligns across 8 bases. Looked up from germline, CDR1 is MNHEY and CDR2 is SVGAGI. The V gene end was trimmed by 6 bases and the J gene end by 2 bases; junction bases not matched to a gene: 6. CDR3 size: 15 residues. CDR3 in amino acids: CASSHGQGPYNEQFF. CDR3 bases: TGTGCCAGCAGCCACGGACAGGGACCCTACAATGAGCAGTTCTTC.